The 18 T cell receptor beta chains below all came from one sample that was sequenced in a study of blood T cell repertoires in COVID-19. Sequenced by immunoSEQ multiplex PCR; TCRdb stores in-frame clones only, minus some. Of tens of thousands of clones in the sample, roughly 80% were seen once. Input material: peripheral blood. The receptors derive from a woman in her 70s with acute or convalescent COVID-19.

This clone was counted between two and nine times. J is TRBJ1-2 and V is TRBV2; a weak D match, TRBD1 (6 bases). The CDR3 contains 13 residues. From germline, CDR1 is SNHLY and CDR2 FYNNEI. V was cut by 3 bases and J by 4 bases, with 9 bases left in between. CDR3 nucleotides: TGTGCCAGCAGTGAGGGGGCAGGCTATGGCTACACCTTC. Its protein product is CASSEGAGYGYTF.

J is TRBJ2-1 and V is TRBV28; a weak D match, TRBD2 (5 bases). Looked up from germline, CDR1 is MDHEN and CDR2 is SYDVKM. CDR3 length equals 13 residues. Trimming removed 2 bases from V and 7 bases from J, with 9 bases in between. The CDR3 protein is CASSLGSLNEQFF. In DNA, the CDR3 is TGTGCCAGCAGTTTAGGGAGTTTGAATGAGCAGTTCTTC.

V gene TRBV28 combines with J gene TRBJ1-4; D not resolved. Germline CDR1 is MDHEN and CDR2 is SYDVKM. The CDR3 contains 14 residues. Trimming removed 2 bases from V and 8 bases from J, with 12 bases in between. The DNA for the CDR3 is TGTGCCAGCAGTTTAAGAGTACCGTTAGAAAAACTGTTTTTT. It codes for CASSLRVPLEKLFF.

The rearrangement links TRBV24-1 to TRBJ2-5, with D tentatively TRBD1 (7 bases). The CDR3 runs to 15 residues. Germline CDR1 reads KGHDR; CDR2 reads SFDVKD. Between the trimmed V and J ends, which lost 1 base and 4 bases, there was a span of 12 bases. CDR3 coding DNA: TGTGCCACCAGTGATTTTCAGGGGGGTCTAGAGACCCAGTACTTC. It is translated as CATSDFQGGLETQYF.

The CDR3, as DNA: TGTGCCAGCAGCTCCGGGGTCCCGAAGACAGGAAACACCATATATTTT. Translation gives CASSSGVPKTGNTIYF. This chain links TRBV7-2 with TRBJ1-3; D unclear. There are 16 residues in the CDR3. The germline gives CDR1 SGHTA, CDR2 FQGNSA. The V end lost 4 bases, the J end lost 4 bases, and 17 bases lay between the germline ends. Using reference TRBV7-2 and TRBJ1-3 for the parts outside the CDR3, the full variable domain is GAGVSQSPSNKVTEKGKDVELRCDPISGHTALYWYRQSLGQGLEFLIYFQGNSAPDKSGLPSDRFSAERTGGSVSTLTIQRTQQEDSAVYLCASSSGVPKTGNTIYFGEGSWLTVV.

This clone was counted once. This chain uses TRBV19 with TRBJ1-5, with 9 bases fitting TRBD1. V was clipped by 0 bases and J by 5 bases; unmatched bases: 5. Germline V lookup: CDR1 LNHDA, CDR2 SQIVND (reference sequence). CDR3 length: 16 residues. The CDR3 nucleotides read TGTGCCAGTAGTATAGACGGACAGGGGAATGATCAGCCCCAGCATTTT. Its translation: CASSIDGQGNDQPQHF.

This CDR3 reads CASSLGGGASGSNQPQHF. CDR3 in DNA: TGTGCCAGCAGCTTAGGGGGAGGTGCGTCCGGGAGCAATCAGCCCCAGCATTTT. The genes are TRBV7-9 and TRBJ1-5, with D unclear. This CDR3 contains 18 residues. Between the trimmed V and J ends, which lost 1 base and 1 base, there was a span of 17 bases. Germline assignment: CDR1 SEHNR and CDR2 FQNEAQ (reference sequence).

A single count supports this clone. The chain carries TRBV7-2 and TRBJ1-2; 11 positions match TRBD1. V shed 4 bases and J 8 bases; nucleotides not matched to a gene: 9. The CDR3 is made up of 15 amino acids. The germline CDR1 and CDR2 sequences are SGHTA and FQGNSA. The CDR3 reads CASSSYGQGARGYTF. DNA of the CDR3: TGTGCCAGCAGCTCCTATGGACAGGGGGCGAGGGGCTACACCTTC.

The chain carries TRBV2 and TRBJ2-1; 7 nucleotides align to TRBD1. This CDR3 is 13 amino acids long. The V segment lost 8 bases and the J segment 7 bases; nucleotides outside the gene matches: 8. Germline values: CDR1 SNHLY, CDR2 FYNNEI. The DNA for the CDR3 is TGTGCCAGCGGGGGACAGCTCGGAAATGAGCAGTTCTTC. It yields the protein CASGGQLGNEQFF.

The CDR3 region has the DNA TGTGCCAGCAGCACCCGAAAGAGCTCCTACGAGCAGTACTTC. This sequence encodes CASSTRKSSYEQYF. V gene TRBV7-2 combines with J gene TRBJ2-7; D gene uncertain. The CDR3 is 14 amino acids. The ends were cut back, 5 bases at V and 0 bases at J, with 11 bases in the middle. Germline V gene data show CDR1 as SGHTA and CDR2 as FQGNSA.

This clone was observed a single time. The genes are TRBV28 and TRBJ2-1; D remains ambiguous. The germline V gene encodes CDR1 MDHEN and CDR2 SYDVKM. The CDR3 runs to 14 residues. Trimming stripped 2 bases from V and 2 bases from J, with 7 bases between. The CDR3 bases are TGTGCCAGCAGTTTAAGGAGTGCCTACAATGAGCAGTTCTTC. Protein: CASSLRSAYNEQFF. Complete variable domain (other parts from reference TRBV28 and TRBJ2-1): DVKVTQSSRYLVKRTGEKVFLECVQDMDHENMFWYRQDPGLGLRLIYFSYDVKMKEKGDIPEGYSVSREKKERFSLILESASTNQTSMYLCASSLRSAYNEQFFGPGTRLTVL.

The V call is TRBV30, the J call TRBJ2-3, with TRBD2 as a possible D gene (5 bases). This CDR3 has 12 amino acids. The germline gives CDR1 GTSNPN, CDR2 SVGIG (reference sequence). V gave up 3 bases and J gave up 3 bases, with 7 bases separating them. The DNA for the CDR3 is TGTGCCTGGAGGGGAGAAACAGATACGCAGTATTTT. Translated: CAWRGETDTQYF.

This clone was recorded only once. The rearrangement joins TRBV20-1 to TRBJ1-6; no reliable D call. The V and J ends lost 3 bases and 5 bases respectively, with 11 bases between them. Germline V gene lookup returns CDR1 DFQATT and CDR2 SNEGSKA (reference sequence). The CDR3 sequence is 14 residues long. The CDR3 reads CSASAEGHNSPLHF. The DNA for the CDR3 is TGCAGTGCTAGTGCCGAGGGTCATAATTCACCCCTCCACTTT.

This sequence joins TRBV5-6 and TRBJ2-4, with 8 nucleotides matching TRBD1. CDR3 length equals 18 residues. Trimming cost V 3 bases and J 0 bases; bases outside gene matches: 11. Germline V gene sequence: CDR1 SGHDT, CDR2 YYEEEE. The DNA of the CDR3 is TGTGCCAGCAGCTCTAGGACGACAGGGGCTTTAGCCAAAAACATTCAGTACTTC. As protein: CASSSRTTGALAKNIQYF.

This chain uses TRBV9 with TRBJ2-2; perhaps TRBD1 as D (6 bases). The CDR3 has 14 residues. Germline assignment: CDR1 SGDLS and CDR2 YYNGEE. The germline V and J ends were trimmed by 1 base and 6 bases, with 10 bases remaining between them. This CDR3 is CASSVTGRAGELFF. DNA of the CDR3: TGTGCCAGCAGCGTAACAGGGCGAGCCGGGGAGCTGTTTTTT.

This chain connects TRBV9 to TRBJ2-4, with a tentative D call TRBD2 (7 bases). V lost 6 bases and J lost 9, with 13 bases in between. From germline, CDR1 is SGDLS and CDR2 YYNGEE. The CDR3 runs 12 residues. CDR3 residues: CASNGGQGIQYF. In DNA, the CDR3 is TGTGCCAGCAACGGGGGGCAGGGCATTCAGTACTTC. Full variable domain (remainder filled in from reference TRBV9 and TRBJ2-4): DSGVTQTPKHLITATGQRVTLRCSPRSGDLSVYWYQQSLDQGLQFLIQYYNGEERAKGNILERFSAQQFPDLHSELNLSSLELGDSALYFCASNGGQGIQYFGAGTRLSVL.

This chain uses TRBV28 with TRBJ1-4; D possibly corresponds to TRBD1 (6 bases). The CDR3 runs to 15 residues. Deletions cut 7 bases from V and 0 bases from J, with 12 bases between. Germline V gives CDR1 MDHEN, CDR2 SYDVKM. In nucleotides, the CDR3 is TGTGCCAGCATGCGACAGGAAACAACTAATGAAAAACTGTTTTTT. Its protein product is CASMRQETTNEKLFF. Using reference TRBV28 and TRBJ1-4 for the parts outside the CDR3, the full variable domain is DVKVTQSSRYLVKRTGEKVFLECVQDMDHENMFWYRQDPGLGLRLIYFSYDVKMKEKGDIPEGYSVSREKKERFSLILESASTNQTSMYLCASMRQETTNEKLFFGSGTQLSVL.

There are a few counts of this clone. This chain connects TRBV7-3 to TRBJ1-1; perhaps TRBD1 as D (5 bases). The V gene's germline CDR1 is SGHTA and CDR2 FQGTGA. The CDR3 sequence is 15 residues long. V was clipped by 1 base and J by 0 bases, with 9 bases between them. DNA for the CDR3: TGTGCCAGCAGCTTAAGGGGGGTGGTGAACACTGAAGCTTTCTTT. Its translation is CASSLRGVVNTEAFF.